A single T cell receptor delta chain is shown here with its context. No antigen is known for it. The sample belongs to a study of human gamma delta and Vdelta1 T cells. Germline lookup yields CDR1 TSWWSYY and CDR2 QGS. The length of the CDR3 is 21 residues. Unmatched junction bases numbered 16, after V lost 0 bases and J lost 0 bases. TCRdb re-called clones from the PCR reads via CATT. The sample consists of about 6,300 delta-chain clones, more than 35% of them appearing once. Study results and caveats: Polyclonal Delta One T cells reportedly showed broad cytotoxic targeting of acute myeloid leukemia.

This sequence originates from a human donor in good health. The chain has TRDV1 and TRDJ1; 10 bases are shared with TRDD3. The sample taken for sequencing was Vdelta1 gamma-delta T cells from blood grown in culture (DOT cells). CDR3 coding DNA: TGTGCTCTTGGGGAACTATGGGACCTACTGGGGGATTTCGAGTACACCGATAAACTCATCTTT. Translating it yields CALGELWDLLGDFEYTDKLIF.